The sequence of this TCR beta chain was determined in a study of CD8 T cells in ankylosing spondylitis. In germline, CDR1 is SGHTA, CDR2 FQGNSA. J gave up 4 bases and V 4 bases, and 4 bases lay outside the gene matches. CDR3 length: 14 residues. The table lists this clonotype with many counts. The TCR beta libraries were generated through quantitative 5'-RACE incorporating molecular barcodes. Via MiXCR, TCRdb re-called the 5' RACE reads, giving one row per CDR3 protein. The sample contains approximately 150,000 distinct CDR3 sequences, around 32% of which appear only once. The material sequenced was synovial fluid, either unsorted or a sorted T cell fraction (not recorded which). This receptor was identified in a male donor with ankylosing spondylitis. The V gene is TRBV7-2, the J gene TRBJ2-4; 7 bases match TRBD1. The CDR3 here is CASSWDRGKNIQYF. The CDR3 DNA is TGTGCCAGCAGCTGGGACAGAGGGAAAAACATTCAGTACTTC. The full variable domain, its missing parts supplied by reference TRBV7-2 and TRBJ2-4, is GAGVSQSPSNKVTEKGKDVELRCDPISGHTALYWYRQSLGQGLEFLIYFQGNSAPDKSGLPSDRFSAERTGGSVSTLTIQRTQQEDSAVYLCASSWDRGKNIQYFGAGTRLSVL.